This TCR beta chain was identified during a study of post-analysis software for immune sequencing data. At the level of the study: Both relapsing-remitting and secondary progressive multiple sclerosis featured among the disease courses, as did progressive-relapsing multiple sclerosis. The study, taken as a whole, reports: Four or five TRBV segments occurring more often in patients than controls included TRBV5-6, TRBV5-1 and TRBV20-1. Clustering by F measure revealed strong co-clustering among samples prepared together in one batch.

The V gene lost 6 bases and the J gene lost 2 bases, with 19 bases spanning the gap. Germline V gene sequence: CDR1 ENHRY, CDR2 SYGVKD. This CDR3 is 16 amino acids long. This clonotype was detected a few times. What it binds is not known. Prepared libraries of TCR beta cDNA carried unique molecular identifiers. One entry per CDR3 protein results from TCRdb running MiXCR on the PCR reads. The sample records 150,000 to 200,000 distinct CDR3 sequences, under 40% being singletons. The TCR originated in a girl under 18 with multiple sclerosis. The chain combines TRBV10-3 with TRBJ1-2; the D gene is possibly TRBD1 (6 bases). This material consisted of blood, taken after autologous hematopoietic stem cell transplantation. CDR3 bases: TGTGCCATCAGGAACGACAGGTCCGGCAAAAACTATGGCTACACCTTC. It codes for CAIRNDRSGKNYGYTF.